One sample yielded the 25 T cell receptor beta chains listed below, sequenced in a study of shared clonotypes between healthy human individuals. The data were produced by immunoSEQ multiplex PCR, yet TCRdb's version contains in-frame clones alone and is incomplete. In the table there are about 470,000 clones, 70% to 80% of which are singletons. Sequenced material: PBMCs. Receptors originate from a woman in her 40s in good health. Some clones in this sample may be carry-over from other donors' samples.

The gene calls are TRBV2 and TRBJ1-1; possibly TRBD1 for D (5 bases). CDR3 length: 17 amino acids. The V gene lost 3 bases and the J gene lost 6 bases, with 23 bases spanning the gap. In germline, CDR1 is SNHLY, CDR2 FYNNEI. The CDR3 is CASSEKLGGRRDAEAFF. CDR3 DNA: TGTGCCAGCAGTGAGAAGCTCGGGGGTCGTCGGGACGCTGAAGCTTTCTTT. The complete variable domain, with remaining parts taken from reference TRBV2 and TRBJ1-1, reads EPEVTQTPSHQVTQMGQEVILRCVPISNHLYFYWYRQILGQKVEFLVSFYNNEISEKSEIFDDQFSVERPDGSNFTLKIRSTKLEDSAMYFCASSEKLGGRRDAEAFFGQGTRLTVV.

The V gene is TRBV27, the J gene TRBJ2-5; D gene unclear. The CDR3 runs to 14 residues. Trimming left V 5 bases short and J 7 bases short, with 17 bases between. In germline, CDR1 is MNHEY, CDR2 SMNVEV (reference sequence). The CDR3 spells CASSVLGPGRTQYF. CDR3 sequence (DNA): TGTGCCAGCAGTGTCCTGGGCCCCGGACGGACCCAGTACTTC.

Concerning this clone: Other DNA sequences in this specimen translate into the identical CDR3. The chain is built from TRBV11-2 and TRBJ2-7; D uncertain. Germline loops: CDR1 SGHAT, CDR2 FQNNGV. This CDR3 spans 14 amino acids. Trimming removed 5 bases from V and 2 bases from J, with 13 bases in between. This chain's CDR3 is CASSLGVSTYEQYF. CDR3 DNA: TGTGCCAGCAGCCTAGGAGTATCCACCTACGAGCAGTACTTC.

This clone occurred a few times. V usage is TRBV15 and J usage is TRBJ2-2; 11 bases align to TRBD2. The CDR3 contains 16 residues. Germline lookup yields CDR1 LNHNV and CDR2 YYDKDF (reference sequence). Trimming took 4 bases from V and 5 from J; bases not matched to a gene: 6. CDR3: CATSIVAGGGTGELFF. CDR3 sequence (DNA): TGTGCCACCAGCATCGTAGCGGGAGGGGGAACCGGGGAGCTGTTTTTT.

V usage is TRBV28 and J usage is TRBJ2-7, with 9 bases identical to TRBD1. J lost 0 bases, V lost 8 bases, and 5 bases had no gene match. The CDR3 is 14 residues long. The germline V gene encodes CDR1 MDHEN and CDR2 SYDVKM. CDR3 protein: CASPGTGSSYEQYF. The CDR3 region has the DNA TGTGCCAGCCCAGGGACAGGGAGCTCCTACGAGCAGTACTTC.

This clone was recorded a few times. V and J are TRBV15 and TRBJ2-2; D perhaps matches TRBD1 (5 bases). Germline-derived CDR1 and CDR2 are LNHNV and YYDKDF (reference sequence). Between the trimmed V and J ends, which lost 5 bases and 7 bases, there was a span of 14 bases. There are 14 residues in the CDR3. The CDR3 coding sequence is TGTGCCACCAGCTTCCGTCCAGGGCTCGGGGAGCTGTTTTTT. This gives the protein CATSFRPGLGELFF.

The CDR3 coding sequence is TGTGCCAGCAGTCCCGTGGGGGATTGGGACACTGAAGCTTTCTTT. This translates into CASSPVGDWDTEAFF. The rearrangement links TRBV21-1 to TRBJ1-1. TRBV21-1 is reported as a pseudogene. CDR3 length: 15 amino acids.

Regarding this clone: An end of the junction does not agree with germline; a read error may underlie this. Different DNA sequences within this sample yield the same CDR3. This chain connects TRBV7-2 to TRBJ1-4; D may be TRBD1 (5 bases). Looked up from germline, CDR1 is SGHTA and CDR2 is FQGNSA. CDR3 length equals 15 residues. CDR3 region: CASSPFMGRGEKLFF. In DNA, the CDR3 is TGCGCCAGCAGCCCGTTTATGGGGAGGGGTGAAAAACTGTTTTTT.

The V and J genes are TRBV21-1 and TRBJ2-7; the table gives TRBD1 as D, unverified against the DNA. TRBV21-1 is tagged as a pseudogene. The CDR3 runs 15 residues. CDR3: CASSNGQGASWEQYF. CDR3 nucleotide sequence: TGTGCCAGCAGCAACGGGCAGGGGGCTTCTTGGGAGCAGTACTTC.

V is TRBV30 and J is TRBJ2-1, with TRBD2 as a possible D gene (7 bases). Germline V gene lookup returns CDR1 GTSNPN and CDR2 SVGIG (reference sequence). This CDR3 has 16 amino acids. V shed 3 bases and J shed 3 bases, with 18 bases lying between them. CDR3 residues: CAWRPTPGGFYNEQFF. The CDR3 region has the DNA TGTGCCTGGAGGCCTACCCCGGGGGGCTTCTACAATGAGCAGTTCTTC.

V usage is TRBV7-3 and J usage is TRBJ2-1, with 8 bases identical to TRBD2. CDR3 size: 16 residues. Germline CDR1 is SGHTA and CDR2 is FQGTGA. V dropped 5 bases and J dropped 9; count of bases not matched to a gene: 15. CDR3 sequence reads: CASSTQAGDVSSEQFF. CDR3 sequence (DNA): TGTGCCAGCAGCACCCAAGCGGGAGATGTTTCTAGTGAGCAGTTCTTC.

The chain uses TRBV15 and TRBJ1-3; TRBD1 might be the D (6 bases). The germline V gene has CDR1 LNHNV and CDR2 YYDKDF (reference sequence). There are 17 residues in the CDR3. V was clipped by 3 bases and J by 4 bases, with 19 bases between them. The CDR3 loop reads CATSRDKSGGPGNTIYF. The CDR3, as DNA: TGTGCCACCAGCAGGGACAAAAGTGGGGGGCCGGGAAACACCATATATTTT.

In this sample, this clone turned up once. V is TRBV7-6 and J is TRBJ2-7, with TRBD1 matching over 8 bases. Germline CDR1 SGHVS, CDR2 FNYEAQ. V lost 5 bases to trimming and J lost 0 bases; unmatched junction nucleotides: 3. The CDR3 is made up of 14 amino acids. The CDR3 spells CASSPTGVSYEQYF. DNA of the CDR3: TGTGCCAGCAGCCCGACAGGGGTCTCCTACGAGCAGTACTTC.

V and J are TRBV6-1 and TRBJ2-7, with 7 bases aligning to TRBD2. The V segment lost 7 bases and the J segment 3 bases; nucleotides outside the gene matches: 9. Looked up from germline, CDR1 is MNHNS and CDR2 is SASEGT. CDR3 length: 14 residues. The CDR3 loop is CASKLARDYYEQYF. As DNA, the CDR3 is TGTGCCAGCAAACTAGCGCGGGACTACTACGAGCAGTACTTC.

This sequence joins TRBV5-1 and TRBJ2-1, with a possible D match to TRBD1 (5 bases). V was pared by 0 bases and J by 8 bases, with 6 bases between. Per germline, CDR1 SGHRS and CDR2 YFSETQ. The CDR3 is made up of 12 amino acids. The CDR3 reads CASSLVGDEQFF. The CDR3 DNA sequence: TGCGCCAGCAGCTTGGTAGGGGATGAGCAGTTCTTC.

The rearrangement joins TRBV5-1 to TRBJ1-4; 8 nucleotides align to TRBD1. Germline loops: CDR1 SGHRS, CDR2 YFSETQ. Germline trimming cut 7 bases from V and 4 bases from J; bases unmatched to any gene: 9. The CDR3 contains 15 residues. In nucleotides, the CDR3 is TGCGCCAGCCCCAGACAGGGGATTGGTAATGAAAAACTGTTTTTT. Translated: CASPRQGIGNEKLFF.

The chain recombines TRBV4-3 with TRBJ1-2; possible D gene TRBD1, 5 bases. Germline V gives CDR1 LGHNA, CDR2 YSLEER. The CDR3 totals 15 residues. V lost 6 bases and J 6 bases, leaving 20 bases between the germline ends. For the CDR3, the DNA is TGCGCCAGCAGAAAGACACGCGGCAGGGAGAATGGCTACACCTTC. This gives the protein CASRKTRGRENGYTF.

The rearrangement uses TRBV5-4 and TRBJ2-2; 10 nucleotides agree with TRBD1. The V and J ends lost 4 bases and 4 bases, in that order; junction bases with no gene match: 4. CDR3 length: 15 amino acids. Looked up from germline, CDR1 is SGHNT and CDR2 is YYREEE (reference sequence). CDR3 sequence: CASSTGTGVTGELFF. The CDR3 DNA follows: TGTGCCAGCAGCACCGGGACAGGGGTCACCGGGGAGCTGTTTTTT.

V usage is TRBV13 and J usage is TRBJ2-1; D not resolved. Germline values: CDR1 PRHDT, CDR2 FYEKMQ (reference sequence). V shed 4 bases and J shed 4 bases, with 8 bases lying between them. The CDR3 contains 13 residues. The CDR3 DNA sequence: TGTGCCAGCAGCTCCCTATTTTACAATGAGCAGTTCTTC. It encodes CASSSLFYNEQFF.

The rearrangement uses TRBV18 and TRBJ1-2, with D tentatively TRBD1 (5 bases). The germline gives CDR1 KGHSH, CDR2 LQKENI. The CDR3 sequence is 14 residues long. Trimming left V 3 bases short and J 4 bases short, with 12 bases between. CDR3 coding DNA: TGTGCCAGCTCACCGTCGGACAAACGCTATGGCTACACCTTC. This gives the protein CASSPSDKRYGYTF.

The gene calls are TRBV28 and TRBJ1-5; a weak D match, TRBD1 (5 bases). V shed 5 bases and J shed 0 bases, with 14 bases lying between them. In germline, CDR1 is MDHEN, CDR2 SYDVKM. The CDR3 extends over 16 amino acids. CDR3 loop: CASSTPGLYSNQPQHF. CDR3 sequence (DNA): TGTGCCAGCAGTACACCGGGACTGTATAGCAATCAGCCCCAGCATTTT.

This chain joins TRBV5-1 and TRBJ2-3; D call uncertain. Deletions cut 0 bases from V and 2 bases from J, with 10 bases between. Germline V lookup: CDR1 SGHRS, CDR2 YFSETQ. The CDR3 length is 15 residues. DNA for the CDR3: TGCGCCAGCAGCTTGGGGAGCCCCCCCACAGATACGCAGTATTTT. Translated: CASSLGSPPTDTQYF.

V usage is TRBV29-1 and J usage is TRBJ2-5, with 8 bases that match TRBD2. Germline V CDR1 and CDR2: SQVTM, ANQGSEA. V dropped 7 bases and J dropped 5; count of bases not matched to a gene: 12. The length of the CDR3 is 14 residues. CDR3 loop: CSASSGRDWETQYF. The DNA for the CDR3 is TGCAGCGCCTCAAGCGGGAGAGACTGGGAGACCCAGTACTTC. The full variable domain, rest sourced from reference TRBV29-1 and TRBJ2-5, is SAVISQKPSRDICQRGTSLTIQCQVDSQVTMMFWYRQQPGQSLTLIATANQGSEATYESGFVIDKFPISRPNLTFSTLTVSNMSPEDSSIYLCSASSGRDWETQYFGPGTRLLVL.

The chain is built from TRBV4-3 and TRBJ2-1, with D unclear. The CDR3 length is 13 residues. Germline lookup yields CDR1 LGHNA and CDR2 YSLEER. The V gene lost 1 base and the J gene lost 10 bases, with 11 bases spanning the gap. In DNA, the CDR3 is TGCGCCAGCAGCCAAGTTGTATGGTACGAGCAGTTCTTC. This sequence encodes CASSQVVWYEQFF.

The chain is built from TRBV11-1 and TRBJ1-1, with 10 bases that match TRBD1. The length of the CDR3 is 17 residues. In germline, CDR1 is SGHAT, CDR2 FQDESV (reference sequence). The trim removed 4 bases at V and 0 bases at J, leaving 8 bases unmatched. CDR3 nucleotide sequence: TGTGCCAGCAGCTACGGGACAGGGGATATAATGAACACTGAAGCTTTCTTT. This codes for CASSYGTGDIMNTEAFF.